The rows below give T cell receptor beta chains drawn from one sample of a study of human T cells and chemical hapten exposure. TCRdb re-analysed the RACE reads in MiXCR, keeping a single row per CDR3 protein. This table holds about 380,000 distinct CDR3 sequences, roughly 5% found once. Here the sequenced sample was whole blood, taken in connection with sensitization to the hapten diphenylcyclopropenone (DPC). The receptors stem from a woman between 50 and 59 years old with alopecia areata. Some clones in this sample may be carry-over from other donors' samples. Each CDR3 is given with its conserved first and last residue. Fields, in order: clone size, V gene, J gene, D gene, CDR3 protein, CDR3 DNA. A D gene is named only where the DNA matches it firmly. Clone size appears in some rows only: once, few, many, or a class for an expanded clone.

many,TRBV2,TRBJ1-5,TRBD1,CASRGDRGLGQPQHF,TGTGCCAGCAGAGGCGACAGGGGGCTGGGACAGCCCCAGCATTTT
few,TRBV11-2,TRBJ1-1,NA,CASSLDVGGTEAFF,TGTGCCAGCAGCTTAGATGTGGGGGGAACTGAAGCTTTCTTT
few,TRBV7-4,TRBJ1-3,NA,CASSFPGILGNTIYF,TGTGCCAGCAGCTTCCCAGGGATTTTAGGAAACACCATATATTTT
many,TRBV6-6,TRBJ2-4,NA,CASSRDPMENIQYF,TGTGCCAGCAGCCGAGATCCTATGGAGAACATTCAGTACTTC
few,TRBV27,TRBJ1-4,NA,CASRWAEKLFF,TGTGCCAGCAGGTGGGCTGAAAAACTGTTTTTT
many,TRBV7-2,TRBJ2-1,NA,CASRAPSLGDEQFF,TGTGCCAGCAGAGCGCCATCCCTCGGGGATGAGCAGTTCTTC
many,TRBV20-1,TRBJ1-4,NA,CSARERDEKLFF,TGCAGTGCTAGAGAGCGGGATGAAAAACTGTTTTTT
few,TRBV6-5,TRBJ2-3,NA,CASREVGGVTDTQYF,TGTGCCAGCAGAGAGGTGGGGGGCGTGACAGATACGCAGTATTTT
few,TRBV25-1,TRBJ1-2,NA,CASSEEMSYGYTF,TGTGCCAGCAGTGAGGAGATGAGCTATGGCTACACCTTC
NA,TRBV28,TRBJ2-7,TRBD1,CASRPLDRGPHEQYF,TGTGCCAGCAGACCTCTAGACAGGGGGCCCCACGAGCAGTACTTC
many,TRBV7-2,TRBJ1-1,TRBD1,CASRSGTGVKAFF,TGTGCCAGCAGGTCCGGGACAGGTGTCAAAGCTTTCTTT
NA,TRBV24-1,TRBJ2-7,NA,CATSDLNPGRPYEQYF,TGTGCCACCAGTGATTTGAATCCGGGACGCCCCTACGAGCAGTACTTC
many,TRBV6-5,TRBJ1-4,TRBD1,CASGGQFNEKLFF,TGTGCCAGCGGGGGACAGTTTAATGAAAAACTGTTTTTT
many,TRBV20-1,TRBJ2-5,NA,CSARVGNFLSGPETQYF,TGCAGTGCTAGAGTGGGTAACTTTCTCTCTGGGCCAGAGACCCAGTACTTC
many,TRBV9,TRBJ1-1,NA,CASSVAMNTEAFF,TGTGCCAGCAGCGTCGCCATGAACACTGAAGCTTTCTTT
few,TRBV20-1,TRBJ2-3,TRBD2,CSASGTSWTSLGTDTQYF,TGCAGTGCTTCCGGGACTAGCTGGACCTCCTTAGGCACAGATACGCAGTATTTT
many,TRBV7-9,TRBJ1-5,TRBD1,CASSSGTGNQPQHF,TGTGCCAGCAGCTCAGGGACAGGCAATCAGCCCCAGCATTTT
many,TRBV7-8,TRBJ1-5,TRBD1,CASSHRQGSNQPQHF,TGTGCCAGCAGCCACAGACAGGGGAGTAATCAGCCCCAGCATTTT
NA,TRBV29-1,TRBJ2-5,NA,CSVGGGETQYF,TGCAGCGTTGGGGGCGGAGAGACCCAGTACTTC
NA,TRBV6-2/TRBV6-3,TRBJ2-2,TRBD1,CATTDGTGLNTGELFF,TGTGCCACTACGGACGGGACAGGGCTGAACACCGGGGAGCTGTTTTTT
many,TRBV12-3/TRBV12-4,TRBJ1-2,NA,CASTPWGGSNYGYTF,TGTGCCAGCACCCCTTGGGGTGGAAGTAACTATGGCTACACCTTC
NA,TRBV14,TRBJ1-1,NA,CASSHRDLPEAFF,TGTGCCAGCAGCCACAGGGACCTCCCTGAAGCTTTCTTT
many,TRBV20-1,TRBJ1-3,NA,CSARVLGSGNTIYF,TGCAGTGCTAGAGTTCTAGGGTCTGGAAACACCATATATTTT
NA,TRBV19,TRBJ2-2,NA,CASSIQGTGELFF,TGTGCCAGTAGTATCCAGGGGACCGGGGAGCTGTTTTTT
few,TRBV20-1,TRBJ2-1,NA,CSASGRGSSYNEQFF,TGCAGTGCTAGCGGACGGGGGAGCTCCTACAATGAGCAGTTCTTC
NA,TRBV6-5,TRBJ2-5,NA,CASSSAVPIKETQYF,TGTGCCAGCAGTTCGGCGGTCCCGATTAAGGAGACCCAGTACTTC
few,TRBV6-5,TRBJ1-2,NA,CASSYSWGLGYTF,TGTGCCAGCAGTTACTCGTGGGGTTTGGGCTACACCTTC
NA,TRBV3-1,TRBJ2-7,NA,CASSQGGVSGQYF,TGTGCCAGCAGCCAAGGCGGGGTCTCCGGGCAGTACTTC
NA,TRBV7-2,TRBJ2-2,NA,CASSRDSKNTGELFF,TGTGCCAGCAGTCGGGACTCAAAGAACACCGGGGAGCTGTTTTTT
few,TRBV4-1,TRBJ1-4,NA,CASSQPGRKLFF,TGCGCCAGCAGCCAACCGGGACGGAAACTGTTTTTT
few,TRBV9,TRBJ2-1,NA,CASSPHVGEQFF,TGTGCCAGCAGCCCCCATGTAGGTGAGCAGTTCTTC
many,TRBV29-1,TRBJ2-3,TRBD2,CSVDGVSGGAVDTQYF,TGCAGCGTTGATGGTGTGAGCGGGGGGGCCGTAGATACGCAGTATTTT
few,TRBV10-3,TRBJ1-3,NA,CAISEAGSSGNTIYF,TGTGCCATCAGTGAGGCGGGAAGCTCTGGAAACACCATATATTTT
NA,TRBV10-3,TRBJ2-1,TRBD1,CAISEPGQGMNEQFF,TGTGCCATCAGTGAGCCGGGACAGGGCATGAATGAGCAGTTCTTC
NA,TRBV20-1,TRBJ1-1,NA,CSARVAGANTEAFF,TGCAGTGCTAGGGTTGCGGGGGCGAACACTGAAGCTTTCTTT
few,TRBV27,TRBJ2-7,NA,CASRGDRPYEQYF,TGTGCCAGCAGGGGAGACAGGCCCTACGAGCAGTACTTC
few,TRBV27,TRBJ2-1,NA,CASSTHIDNEQFF,TGTGCCAGCAGTACCCACATAGACAATGAGCAGTTCTTC
NA,TRBV4-2,TRBJ1-4,TRBD1,CASSQDRRQGAREKLFF,TGTGCCAGCAGCCAAGATCGGAGACAGGGGGCACGTGAAAAACTGTTTTTT
many,TRBV3-1,TRBJ2-7,NA,CASSRTTGDEQYF,TGTGCCAGCAGCCGGACGACGGGGGACGAGCAGTACTTC
NA,TRBV20-1,TRBJ2-4,TRBD1,CSVGGDAKNIQYF,TGCAGTGTAGGGGGCGATGCCAAAAACATTCAGTACTTC
few,TRBV6-2/TRBV6-3,TRBJ2-3,NA,CASSPQPVRGDTQYF,TGTGCCAGCAGTCCTCAGCCCGTGAGGGGAGATACGCAGTATTTT
many,TRBV29-1,TRBJ2-2,NA,CSVVVAGPNTGELFF,TGCAGCGTTGTGGTCGCGGGGCCGAACACCGGGGAGCTGTTTTTT
many,TRBV21-1,TRBJ1-1,NA,CASSALRQGDTEAFF,TGTGCCAGCAGCGCGCTGAGACAGGGCGACACTGAAGCTTTCTTT
many,TRBV20-1,TRBJ1-1,NA,CSARVGTPQRTEAFF,TGCAGTGCTAGGGTTGGGACCCCGCAGCGCACTGAAGCTTTCTTT
many,TRBV7-2,TRBJ2-1,NA,CASSSMSLSSYNEQFF,TGTGCCAGCAGCTCCATGAGCCTTAGCTCCTACAATGAGCAGTTCTTC
many,TRBV20-1,TRBJ2-2,TRBD2,CSALSGAGELFF,TGCAGTGCTCTCAGCGGGGCAGGGGAGCTGTTTTTT
many,TRBV4-3,TRBJ1-5,NA,CASSYDRSPNQPQHF,TGCGCCAGCAGTTATGACAGGTCCCCCAATCAGCCCCAGCATTTT
many,TRBV20-1,TRBJ2-7,NA,CSARGIYEQYF,TGCAGTGCTAGAGGGATCTACGAGCAGTACTTC
many,TRBV14,TRBJ2-5,NA,CASSQDRPVQETQYF,TGTGCCAGCAGCCAAGATCGCCCAGTACAAGAGACCCAGTACTTC
NA,TRBV4-3,TRBJ2-3,NA,CASSQGTTSTDTQYF,TGCGCCAGCAGCCAAGGGACTACCAGCACAGATACGCAGTATTTT
many,TRBV19,TRBJ1-5,TRBD1,CASSMGQGRNQPQHF,TGTGCCAGTAGTATGGGACAGGGGCGCAATCAGCCCCAGCATTTT
NA,TRBV12-3/TRBV12-4,TRBJ2-3,TRBD2,CASTRGSRGGRDTQYF,TGTGCCAGCACCCGGGGCTCGCGGGGGGGCAGAGATACGCAGTATTTT
many,TRBV11-2,TRBJ2-5,TRBD1,CASSRTGVTQETQYF,TGTGCCAGCAGCCGGACAGGGGTAACACAAGAGACCCAGTACTTC
NA,TRBV29-1,TRBJ2-3,TRBD2,CSVLLAGGQSSTDTQYF,TGCAGCGTCTTACTAGCGGGAGGGCAGTCGAGCACAGATACGCAGTATTTT
NA,TRBV6-6,TRBJ2-1,TRBD2,CASSQRLAGDTEQFF,TGTGCCAGCAGCCAGAGGTTAGCGGGAGATACTGAGCAGTTCTTC
few,TRBV13,TRBJ2-5,TRBD2,CASSQPSGGPQETQYF,TGTGCCAGCAGCCAACCGAGCGGGGGGCCTCAAGAGACCCAGTACTTC
NA,TRBV6-2/TRBV6-3,TRBJ2-7,NA,CASSPRPGRGYF,TGTGCCAGCAGTCCCCGCCCGGGACGAGGGTACTTC
many,TRBV3-1,TRBJ2-3,TRBD2,CASSSERGGPDTQYF,TGTGCCAGCAGTTCCGAGCGGGGGGGCCCAGATACGCAGTATTTT
many,TRBV7-8,TRBJ2-3,NA,CASSLARLFIKEDTQYF,TGTGCCAGCAGCTTAGCACGACTATTCATTAAGGAAGATACGCAGTATTTT